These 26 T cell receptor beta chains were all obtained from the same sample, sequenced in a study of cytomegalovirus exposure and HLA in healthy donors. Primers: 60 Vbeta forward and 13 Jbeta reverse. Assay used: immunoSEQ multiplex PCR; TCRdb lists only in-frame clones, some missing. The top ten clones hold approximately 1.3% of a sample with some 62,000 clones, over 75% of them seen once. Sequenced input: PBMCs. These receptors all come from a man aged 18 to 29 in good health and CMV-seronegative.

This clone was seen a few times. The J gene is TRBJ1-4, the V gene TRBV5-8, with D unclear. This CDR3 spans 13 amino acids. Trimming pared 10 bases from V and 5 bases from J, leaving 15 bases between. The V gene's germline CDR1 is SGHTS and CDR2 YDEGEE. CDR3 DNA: TGTGCCGGGAGGCGGAGCTTCAATGAAAAACTGTTTTTT. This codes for CAGRRSFNEKLFF.

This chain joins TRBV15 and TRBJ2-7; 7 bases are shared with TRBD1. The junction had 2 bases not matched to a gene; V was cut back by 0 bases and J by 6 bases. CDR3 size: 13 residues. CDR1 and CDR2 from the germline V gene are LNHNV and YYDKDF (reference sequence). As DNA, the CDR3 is TGTGCCACCAGCAGAGATAGGGGGCGCGAGCAGTACTTC. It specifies CATSRDRGREQYF.

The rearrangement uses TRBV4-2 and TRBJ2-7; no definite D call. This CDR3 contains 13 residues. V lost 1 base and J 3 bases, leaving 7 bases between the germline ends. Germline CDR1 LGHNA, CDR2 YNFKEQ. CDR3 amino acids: CASSQALIYEQYF. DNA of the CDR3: TGTGCCAGCAGCCAAGCTCTAATCTACGAGCAGTACTTC.

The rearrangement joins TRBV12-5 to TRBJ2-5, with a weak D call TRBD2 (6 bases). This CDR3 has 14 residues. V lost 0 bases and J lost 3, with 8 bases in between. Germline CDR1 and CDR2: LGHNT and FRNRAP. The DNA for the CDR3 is TGTGCTAGTGGTTTGGTAGGCGGGGAAGAGACCCAGTACTTC. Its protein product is CASGLVGGEETQYF.

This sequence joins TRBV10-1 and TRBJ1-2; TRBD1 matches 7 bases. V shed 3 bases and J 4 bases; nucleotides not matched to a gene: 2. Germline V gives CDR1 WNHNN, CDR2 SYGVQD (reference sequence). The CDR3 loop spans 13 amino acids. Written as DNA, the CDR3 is TGCGCCAGCAGTGAAGCAGGGGGCTATGGCTACACCTTC. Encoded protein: CASSEAGGYGYTF.

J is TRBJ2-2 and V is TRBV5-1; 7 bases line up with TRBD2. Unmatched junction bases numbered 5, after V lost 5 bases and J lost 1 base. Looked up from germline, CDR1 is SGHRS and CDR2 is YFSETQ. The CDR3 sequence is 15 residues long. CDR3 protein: CASRSPGGNTGELFF. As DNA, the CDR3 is TGCGCCAGCAGATCTCCGGGGGGGAACACCGGGGAGCTGTTTTTT.

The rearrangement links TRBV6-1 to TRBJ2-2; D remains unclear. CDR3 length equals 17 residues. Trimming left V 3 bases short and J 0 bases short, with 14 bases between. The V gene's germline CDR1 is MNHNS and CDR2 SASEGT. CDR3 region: CASSDVQLTTNTGELFF. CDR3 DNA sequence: TGTGCCAGCAGTGATGTACAGCTGACGACGAACACCGGGGAGCTGTTTTTT.

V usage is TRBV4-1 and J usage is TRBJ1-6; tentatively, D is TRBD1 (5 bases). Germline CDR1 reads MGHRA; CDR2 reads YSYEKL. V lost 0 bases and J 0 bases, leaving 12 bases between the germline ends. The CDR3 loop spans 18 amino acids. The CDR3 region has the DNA TGCGCCAGCAGCCAAGAAGGGACCGGGAGCTCCTATAATTCACCCCTCCACTTT. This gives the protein CASSQEGTGSSYNSPLHF.

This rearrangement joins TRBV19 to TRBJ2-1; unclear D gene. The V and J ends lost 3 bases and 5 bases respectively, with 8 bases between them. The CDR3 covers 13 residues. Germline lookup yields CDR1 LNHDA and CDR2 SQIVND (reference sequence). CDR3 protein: CASSIGSNNEQFF. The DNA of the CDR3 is TGTGCCAGTAGTATCGGGTCGAACAATGAGCAGTTCTTC.

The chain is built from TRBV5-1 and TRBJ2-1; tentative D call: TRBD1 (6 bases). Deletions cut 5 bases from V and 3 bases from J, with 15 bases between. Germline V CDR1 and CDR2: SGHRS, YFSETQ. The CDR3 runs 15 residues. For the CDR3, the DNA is TGCGCCAGCAGTTCCCAGGCGGACAGCTACAATGAGCAGTTCTTC. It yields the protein CASSSQADSYNEQFF.

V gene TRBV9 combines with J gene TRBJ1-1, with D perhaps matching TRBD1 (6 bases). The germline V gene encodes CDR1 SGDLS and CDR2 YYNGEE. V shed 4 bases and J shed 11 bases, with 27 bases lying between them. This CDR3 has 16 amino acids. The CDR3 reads CASSPITREGGVGAFF. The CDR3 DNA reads TGTGCCAGCAGCCCAATAACCCGAGAGGGGGGGGTTGGGGCTTTCTTT.

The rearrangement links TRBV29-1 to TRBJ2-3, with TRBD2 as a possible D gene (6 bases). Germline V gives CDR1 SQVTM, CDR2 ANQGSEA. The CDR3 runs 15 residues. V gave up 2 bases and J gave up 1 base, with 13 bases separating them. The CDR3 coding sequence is TGCAGCGTTGAAAGGGTGGGCGGGGGCACAGATACGCAGTATTTT. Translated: CSVERVGGGTDTQYF.

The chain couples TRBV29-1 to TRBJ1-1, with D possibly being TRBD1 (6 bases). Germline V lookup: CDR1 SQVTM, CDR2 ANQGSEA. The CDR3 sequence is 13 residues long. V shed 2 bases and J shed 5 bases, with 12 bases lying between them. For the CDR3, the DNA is TGCAGCGTTGAACAGGGGAGTTTGACTGAAGCTTTCTTT. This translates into CSVEQGSLTEAFF.

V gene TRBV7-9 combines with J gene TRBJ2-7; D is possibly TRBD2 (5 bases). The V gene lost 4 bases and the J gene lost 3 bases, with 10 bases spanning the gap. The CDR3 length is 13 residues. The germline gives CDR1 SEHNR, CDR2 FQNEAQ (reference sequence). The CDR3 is CASSSSGIYEQYF. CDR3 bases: TGTGCCAGCAGCTCCTCGGGGATCTACGAGCAGTACTTC.

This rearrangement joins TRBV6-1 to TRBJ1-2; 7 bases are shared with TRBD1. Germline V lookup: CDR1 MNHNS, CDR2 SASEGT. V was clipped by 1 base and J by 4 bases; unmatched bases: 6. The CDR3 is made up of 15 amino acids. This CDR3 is CASSEGQTGIYGYTF. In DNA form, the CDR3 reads TGTGCCAGCAGTGAAGGGCAGACAGGGATCTATGGCTACACCTTC.

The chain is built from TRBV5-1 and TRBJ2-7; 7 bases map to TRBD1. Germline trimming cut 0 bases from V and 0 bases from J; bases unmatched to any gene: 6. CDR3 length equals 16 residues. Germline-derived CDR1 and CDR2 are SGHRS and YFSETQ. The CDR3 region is CASSLDARGYSYEQYF. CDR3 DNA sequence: TGCGCCAGCAGCTTGGATGCCAGGGGGTACTCCTACGAGCAGTACTTC.

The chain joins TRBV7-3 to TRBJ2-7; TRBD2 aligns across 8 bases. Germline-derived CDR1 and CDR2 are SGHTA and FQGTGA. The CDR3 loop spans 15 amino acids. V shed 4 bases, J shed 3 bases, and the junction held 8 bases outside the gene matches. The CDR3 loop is CASSSAAGDFYEQYF. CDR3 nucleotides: TGTGCCAGCAGCTCCGCAGCGGGGGATTTCTACGAGCAGTACTTC.

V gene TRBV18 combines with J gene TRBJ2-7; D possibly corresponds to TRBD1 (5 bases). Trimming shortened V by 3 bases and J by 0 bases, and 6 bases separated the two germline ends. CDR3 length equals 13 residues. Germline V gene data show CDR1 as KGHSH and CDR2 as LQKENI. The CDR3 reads CASSPTVSYEQYF. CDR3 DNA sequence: TGTGCCAGCTCACCGACAGTCTCCTACGAGCAGTACTTC.

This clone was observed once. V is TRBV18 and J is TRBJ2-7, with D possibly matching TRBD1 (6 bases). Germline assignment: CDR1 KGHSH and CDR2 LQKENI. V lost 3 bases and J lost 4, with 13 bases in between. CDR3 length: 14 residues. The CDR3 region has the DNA TGTGCCAGCTCACCGAAACGGACAGCATACGAGCAGTACTTC. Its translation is CASSPKRTAYEQYF.

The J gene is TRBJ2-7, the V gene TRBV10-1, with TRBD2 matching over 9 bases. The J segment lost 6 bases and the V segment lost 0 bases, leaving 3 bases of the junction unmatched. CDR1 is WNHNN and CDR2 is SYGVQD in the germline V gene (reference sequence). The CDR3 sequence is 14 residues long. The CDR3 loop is CASSESSGGTEQYF. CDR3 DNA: TGCGCCAGCAGTGAGTCGAGCGGGGGGACCGAGCAGTACTTC.

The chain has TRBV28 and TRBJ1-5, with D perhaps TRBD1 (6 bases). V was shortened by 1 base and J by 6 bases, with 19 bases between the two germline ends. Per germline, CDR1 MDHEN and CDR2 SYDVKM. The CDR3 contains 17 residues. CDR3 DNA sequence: TGTGCCAGCAGTTTATACCAACTGATGGCAGGGGCTCAGCCCCAGCATTTT. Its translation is CASSLYQLMAGAQPQHF.

The CDR3 protein is CASSPGTGFQETQYF. The CDR3 DNA reads as TGTGCCAGCAGCCCCGGGACAGGGTTTCAAGAGACCCAGTACTTC. This chain joins TRBV14 and TRBJ2-5; 9 nucleotides agree with TRBD1. The CDR3 spans 15 residues. CDR1 and CDR2 (germline): SGHDN, FVKESK. The V and J ends lost 4 bases and 2 bases, in that order; junction bases with no gene match: 5. Together with reference TRBV14 and TRBJ2-5, the CDR3 gives the full variable domain: EAGVTQFPSHSVIEKGQTVTLRCDPISGHDNLYWYRRVMGKEIKFLLHFVKESKQDESGMPNNRFLAERTGGTYSTLKVQPAELEDSGVYFCASSPGTGFQETQYFGPGTRLLVL.

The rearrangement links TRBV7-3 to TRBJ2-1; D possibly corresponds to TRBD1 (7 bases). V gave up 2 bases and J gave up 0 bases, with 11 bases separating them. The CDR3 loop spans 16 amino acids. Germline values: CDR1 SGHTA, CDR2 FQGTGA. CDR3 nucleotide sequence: TGTGCCAGCAGCTTAGTCCAGGGGGGCTCCTACAATGAGCAGTTCTTC. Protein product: CASSLVQGGSYNEQFF.

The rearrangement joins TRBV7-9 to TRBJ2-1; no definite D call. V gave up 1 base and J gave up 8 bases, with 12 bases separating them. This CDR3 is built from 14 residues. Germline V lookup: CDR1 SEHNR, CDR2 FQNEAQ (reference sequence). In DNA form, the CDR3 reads TGTGCCAGCAGCTTAGTCTACGGTTATGATGAGCAGTTCTTC. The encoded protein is CASSLVYGYDEQFF.

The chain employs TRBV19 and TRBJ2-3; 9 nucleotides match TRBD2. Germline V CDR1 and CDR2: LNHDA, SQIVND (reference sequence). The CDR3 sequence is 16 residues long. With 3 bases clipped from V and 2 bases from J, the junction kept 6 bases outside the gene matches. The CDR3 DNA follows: TGTGCCAGTAGTATCGGGGCTAGCGGGGACACAGATACGCAGTATTTT. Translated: CASSIGASGDTDTQYF.

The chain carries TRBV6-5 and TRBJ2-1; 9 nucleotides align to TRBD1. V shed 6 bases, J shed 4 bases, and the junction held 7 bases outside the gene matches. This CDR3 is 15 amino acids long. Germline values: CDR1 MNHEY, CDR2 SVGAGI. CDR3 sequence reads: CASRAGTGSYNEQFF. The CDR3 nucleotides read TGTGCCAGCAGGGCCGGGACAGGGTCATACAATGAGCAGTTCTTC.